This TCR beta chain was recorded in a study of early T cells in non-severe SARS-CoV-2 infection. Study-wide background: Alpha and beta chains were unpaired, from unsorted whole-blood bulk RNA. Broader study findings: Private and CD4 specificities were missed by VDJdb matching, which favored anti-spike CD8 responses.

V was trimmed by 6 bases and J by 0 bases, leaving 13 bases between them. The CDR3 loop spans 15 amino acids. Germline loops: CDR1 ENHRY, CDR2 SYGVKD. This clonotype was counted between two and nine times. The antigen is undetermined. As part of library construction, unique molecular identifiers were attached to individual cDNA molecules. One entry per CDR3 protein results from TCRdb running MiXCR on the 5' RACE reads. The sample carries 90,000 to 130,000 distinct CDR3 sequences, 10% to 15% recorded once. The rearrangement links TRBV10-3 to TRBJ2-3; D assignment may be TRBD1 or TRBD2 (5 bases each). The receptor's source is an adult who was a healthcare worker with PCR-confirmed SARS-CoV-2 infection or an uninfected control (not recorded which). The material was whole blood, obtained at baseline. The DNA of the CDR3 is TGTGCCATCAGCGGGGACCTAGGCAGCACAGATACGCAGTATTTT. Amino acids: CAISGDLGSTDTQYF.